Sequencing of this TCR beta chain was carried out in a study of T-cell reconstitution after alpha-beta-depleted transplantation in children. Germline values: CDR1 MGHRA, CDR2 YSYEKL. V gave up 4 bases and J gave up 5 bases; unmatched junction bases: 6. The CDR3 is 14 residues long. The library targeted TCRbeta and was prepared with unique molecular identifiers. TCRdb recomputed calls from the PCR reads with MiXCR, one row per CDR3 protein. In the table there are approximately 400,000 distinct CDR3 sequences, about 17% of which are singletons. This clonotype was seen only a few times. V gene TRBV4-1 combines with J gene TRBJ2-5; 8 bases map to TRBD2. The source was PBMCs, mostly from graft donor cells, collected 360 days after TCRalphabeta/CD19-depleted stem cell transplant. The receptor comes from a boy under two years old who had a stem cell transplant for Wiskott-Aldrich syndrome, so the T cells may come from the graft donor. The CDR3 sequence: CASSPGGARETQYF. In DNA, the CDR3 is TGCGCCAGCAGCCCCGGGGGGGCTAGGGAGACCCAGTACTTC.